The present TCR beta chain was sequenced within a study of blood T cell repertoires in COVID-19. Libraries were prepared by immunoSEQ multiplex PCR; TCRdb keeps only in-frame clonotypes and omits some of them. The repertoire holds 150,000 or so clones, with over 80% as singletons. J lost 8 bases, V lost 4 bases, and 5 bases had no gene match. Germline CDR1 reads LGHDT; CDR2 reads YNNKEL (reference sequence). The CDR3 is 14 residues long. This sequence originates from a man between 65 and 85 years old who had been exposed to COVID-19. This chain connects TRBV3-1 (or the pseudogene TRBV3-2) to TRBJ1-4; 9 nucleotides line up with TRBD1. The sequencing sample was made of PBMCs or T cells enriched from blood (not recorded which). The CDR3 region is CASSPGGQGEKLFF. Written as DNA, the CDR3 is TGTGCCAGCAGCCCAGGGGGACAGGGCGAAAAACTGTTTTTT.